This TCR beta chain is drawn from a study of technical replicates of blood from several donors. The V segment lost 10 bases and the J segment 6 bases; nucleotides outside the gene matches: 14. This CDR3 has 14 amino acids. From germline, CDR1 is SNHLY and CDR2 FYNNEI. TCRdb's table, derived via immunoSEQ multiplex PCR, lists solely in-frame clones and lacks some. The sample gives 75,000 to 100,000 clones, roughly 96% of which show up once; approximately 0.38% is in the top ten. The sequenced sample consisted of T cells isolated from PBMCs. The clonotype was recovered from a human donor in good health. V and J are TRBV2 and TRBJ2-7; 8 nucleotides align to TRBD1. The CDR3 spells CATSSRTGLTEQYF. For the CDR3, the DNA is TGTGCCACCTCCTCCCGGACAGGGTTGACCGAGCAGTACTTC.